This T cell receptor (beta chain) stems from a study of cytomegalovirus exposure and HLA in healthy donors. Study findings and constraints: The tendency of first-cohort TCR clusters to co-occur in the 120 or so validation repertoires emerged from a later analysis. Three chains tied to CMV proved CMV antigen-specific in vitro. TCR sequences were mostly rare, though some public TCRs occurred in many donors. Reportedly, cytomegalovirus status was diagnosed with high sensitivity and specificity.

The table lists this clone with a few counts. Its antigen is unknown. The germline CDR1 and CDR2 sequences are MNHEY and SMNVEV (reference sequence). This CDR3 has 13 amino acids. Trimming at V came to 10 bases and at J to 2 bases, leaving 7 bases not matched to a gene. The repertoire was sequenced with immunoSEQ multiplex PCR; TCRdb's copy has only in-frame clones and lacks some. The data contain about 240,000 clones, around nine tenths of them singletons. The sequenced sample consisted of PBMCs. The sequence was obtained from a man between 18 and 29 years old in good health and CMV-seronegative. The chain links TRBV27 to TRBJ2-7, with TRBD2 identical over 8 bases. The CDR3 sequence: CATRTGGAYEQYF. Here the CDR3 DNA reads TGTGCCACCCGGACGGGGGGGGCCTACGAGCAGTACTTC.